The subject of this entry is one T cell receptor beta chain. It may be a read error: a sequence one base away is much more abundant. Starting material of 400 to 600 ng total RNA yielded TCR beta cDNA via a constant-region primer. ARM-PCR, slightly modified, supplied the TCR beta libraries through three nested multiplex PCR rounds. Researchers ran the first two PCR rounds for 9 to 10 cycles each with TRBV1-TRBV30 forward primers and a C-beta reverse primer. MiXCR was run by TCRdb on the multiplex PCR reads, yielding one entry per CDR3 protein. The sample contains tens of thousands of distinct CDR3 sequences, around 73% of which appear only once. These data belong to a study of tumor-infiltrating lymphocytes in primary liver carcinoma. Germline V lookup: CDR1 SGHRS, CDR2 YFSETQ. The CDR3 is 14 residues long. Without any cell sorting, roughly 17-31 mg of bulk tissue yielded co-extracted RNA and DNA.

The sequenced material came from liver tumor tissue from sampling region 5. The sample's subset: tumor region T5, tumor centre. The receptor was derived from a man aged 35 to 55 with primary liver carcinoma and hepatitis B virus infection. The gene calls are TRBV5-1 and TRBJ2-1, with a possible D match to TRBD2 (5 bases). The CDR3 coding sequence is TGCACCAGCAGCGAACCGGGGTCGGGCAATGAGCAGTTCTTC. It is translated as CTSSEPGSGNEQFF. Full variable domain (rest looked up from reference TRBV5-1 and TRBJ2-1): KAGVTQTPRYLIKTRGQQVTLSCSPISGHRSVSWYQQTPGQGLQFLFEYFSETQRNKGNFPGRFSGRQFSNSRSEMNVSTLELGDSALYLCTSSEPGSGNEQFFGPGTRLTVL.